This T cell receptor (beta chain) originates from a study of blood T cell repertoires in COVID-19. The table came from immunoSEQ multiplex PCR; TCRdb's copy has only in-frame clones and leaves some out. Among roughly 300,000 clones, roughly 92% were seen once, and the ten largest hold around 2.2%. Germline V gene lookup returns CDR1 LGHNA and CDR2 YNFKEQ. This CDR3 comprises 14 residues. Trimming stripped 0 bases from V and 9 bases from J, with 12 bases between. This clonotype was sampled from a woman in her 30s with COVID-19, enrolled during active disease. The chain is built from TRBV4-2 and TRBJ1-5; D is possibly TRBD1 (5 bases). The source material was peripheral blood. The CDR3 here is CASSQELQGGPQHF. In nucleotides, the CDR3 is TGTGCCAGCAGCCAAGAACTCCAGGGAGGGCCCCAGCATTTT.